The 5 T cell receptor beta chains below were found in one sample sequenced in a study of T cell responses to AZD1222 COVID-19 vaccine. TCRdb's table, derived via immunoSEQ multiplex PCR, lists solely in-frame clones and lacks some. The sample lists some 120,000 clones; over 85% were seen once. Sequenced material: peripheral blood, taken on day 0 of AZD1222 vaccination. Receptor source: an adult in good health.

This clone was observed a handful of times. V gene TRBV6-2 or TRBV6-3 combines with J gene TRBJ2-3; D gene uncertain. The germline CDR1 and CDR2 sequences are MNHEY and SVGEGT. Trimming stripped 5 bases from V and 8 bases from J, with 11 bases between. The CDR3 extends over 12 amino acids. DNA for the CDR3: TGTGCCAGCAGTCCCACCCGTTTTACGCAGTATTTT. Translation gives CASSPTRFTQYF.

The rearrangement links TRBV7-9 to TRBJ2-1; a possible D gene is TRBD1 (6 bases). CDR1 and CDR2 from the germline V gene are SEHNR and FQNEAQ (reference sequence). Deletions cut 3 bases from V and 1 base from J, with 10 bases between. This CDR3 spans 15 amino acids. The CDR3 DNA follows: TGTGCCAGCAGCTTTGGGGGACATTCCTACAATGAGCAGTTCTTC. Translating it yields CASSFGGHSYNEQFF.

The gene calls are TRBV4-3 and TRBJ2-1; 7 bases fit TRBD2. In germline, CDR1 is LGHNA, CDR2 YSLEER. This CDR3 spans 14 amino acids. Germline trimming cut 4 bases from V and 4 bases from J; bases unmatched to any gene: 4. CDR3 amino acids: CASSPAGEYNEQFF. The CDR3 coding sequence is TGCGCCAGCAGCCCCGCGGGGGAGTACAATGAGCAGTTCTTC.

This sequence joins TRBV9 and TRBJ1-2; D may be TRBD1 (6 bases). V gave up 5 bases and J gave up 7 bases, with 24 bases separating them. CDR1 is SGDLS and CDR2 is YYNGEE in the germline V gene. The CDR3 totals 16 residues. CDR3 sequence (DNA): TGTGCCAGCAGTAGACAAACAGGGACCGGTTCCTCTGGCTACACCTTC. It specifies CASSRQTGTGSSGYTF.

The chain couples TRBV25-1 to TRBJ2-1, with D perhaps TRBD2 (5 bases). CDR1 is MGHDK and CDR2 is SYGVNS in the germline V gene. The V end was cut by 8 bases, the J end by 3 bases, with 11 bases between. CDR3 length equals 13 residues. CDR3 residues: CASSTGNYNEQFF. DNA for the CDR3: TGTGCCAGCTCGACCGGGAACTACAATGAGCAGTTCTTC.